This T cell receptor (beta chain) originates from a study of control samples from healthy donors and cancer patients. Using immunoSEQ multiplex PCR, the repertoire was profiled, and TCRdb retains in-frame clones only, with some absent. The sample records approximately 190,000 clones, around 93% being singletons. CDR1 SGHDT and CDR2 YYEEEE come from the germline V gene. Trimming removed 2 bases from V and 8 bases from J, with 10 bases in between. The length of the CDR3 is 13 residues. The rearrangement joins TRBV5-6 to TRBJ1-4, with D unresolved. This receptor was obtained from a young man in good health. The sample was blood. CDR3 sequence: CASSLRVEEKLFF. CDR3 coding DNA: TGTGCCAGCAGCTTACGGGTTGAGGAAAAACTGTTTTTT.